This T cell receptor beta chain was captured in a study of CD8 T cells in ankylosing spondylitis. Whole-study findings and limits: Blood of patients with ankylosing spondylitis appeared to be characterized by a TCR beta motif of several highly homologous variants. Within matched ankylosing spondylitis synovial fluid, disease-linked clones were reportedly significantly enriched.

From the 5' RACE reads, TCRdb called clonotypes with MiXCR, one entry per CDR3 protein. The table records about 150,000 distinct CDR3 sequences, around 10% of them present only once. This clonotype was recorded at least ten times. The target antigen is unknown. V shed 1 base and J shed 3 bases, with 9 bases lying between them. The CDR3 has 14 amino acids. Germline V gives CDR1 SGHRS, CDR2 YFSETQ. The gene calls are TRBV5-1 and TRBJ2-3; D gene ambiguous. Material for sequencing was blood, either unsorted or a sorted T cell fraction (not recorded which). This receptor was identified in a female donor with ankylosing spondylitis or in good health (not recorded which). The CDR3 DNA is TGCGCCAGCAGCTTGAGTCAGTTAACAGATACGCAGTATTTT. Its translation: CASSLSQLTDTQYF.